Below, 29 T cell receptor beta chains from the same sample are listed, as sequenced in a study of T cells after yellow fever vaccination. MiXCR, run by TCRdb on the 5' RACE reads, gives a single entry per CDR3 protein. The sample contains tens of thousands of distinct CDR3 sequences, roughly 7.3% of which appear only once. The starting material was CD8+ T cells sorted from PBMCs, obtained around 14 days after the first yellow fever vaccination. Source of these receptors: a man younger than 35 who received the YFV17D yellow fever vaccine.

This clonotype was picked up many times. The chain joins TRBV28 to TRBJ1-1; D not certain. Germline CDR1 reads MDHEN; CDR2 reads SYDVKM. The V gene lost 3 bases and the J gene lost 8 bases, with 7 bases spanning the gap. The CDR3 extends over 11 amino acids. The CDR3 sequence is CASSFAGEAFF. The CDR3 region has the DNA TGTGCCAGCAGTTTTGCGGGGGAAGCTTTCTTT.

This clonotype showed up many times. The genes are TRBV7-9 and TRBJ1-1; possible D gene TRBD1, 6 bases. Germline V CDR1 and CDR2: SEHNR, FQNEAQ (reference sequence). With 4 bases removed from V and 4 bases from J, the gap between germline ends came to 13 bases. This CDR3 has 14 amino acids. CDR3 DNA: TGTGCCAGCAGCTCTTACAGGGTTTCCACTGAAGCTTTCTTT. Translation gives CASSSYRVSTEAFF.

There are many counts of this clonotype. V and J are TRBV12-3 or TRBV12-4 and TRBJ1-5, with TRBD1 as a possible D gene (5 bases). The CDR3 length is 15 residues. The germline V and J ends were trimmed by 3 bases and 7 bases, with 16 bases remaining between them. The CDR3 sequence: CASSLGGTSGQPQHF. The CDR3 DNA follows: TGTGCCAGCAGTTTGGGGGGGACCTCCGGGCAGCCCCAGCATTTT.

V gene TRBV5-5 combines with J gene TRBJ2-1; D gene ambiguous. The CDR3 is made up of 14 amino acids. V was trimmed by 8 bases and J by 5 bases, leaving 17 bases between them. CDR1 is SGHKS and CDR2 is YYEKEE in the germline V gene (reference sequence). CDR3 sequence: CARGPEVRHNEQFF. For the CDR3, the DNA is TGTGCCAGGGGCCCCGAGGTCCGGCACAATGAGCAGTTCTTC.

In its sample, this clonotype was seen many times. The chain carries TRBV20-1 and TRBJ2-7, with 11 bases aligning to TRBD2. V shed 0 bases and J 4 bases; nucleotides not matched to a gene: 5. Germline-derived CDR1 and CDR2 are DFQATT and SNEGSKA (reference sequence). The CDR3 has 15 amino acids. The CDR3 region is CSARESSGGSYEQYF. DNA for the CDR3: TGCAGTGCTAGAGAATCTAGCGGGGGGTCTTACGAGCAGTACTTC.

In this sample, this clonotype turned up many times. The rearrangement joins TRBV9 to TRBJ2-1; tentatively, D is TRBD1 (6 bases). Germline values: CDR1 SGDLS, CDR2 YYNGEE. This CDR3 contains 15 residues. The V end was cut by 0 bases, the J end by 4 bases, with 11 bases between. The CDR3 reads CASSVEGVFYNEQFF. The CDR3, as DNA: TGTGCCAGCAGCGTAGAGGGGGTCTTTTACAATGAGCAGTTCTTC.

V usage is TRBV11-2 and J usage is TRBJ1-6; unclear D gene. Looked up from germline, CDR1 is SGHAT and CDR2 is FQNNGV. The V and J ends lost 4 bases and 0 bases respectively, with 19 bases between them. The CDR3 runs 19 residues. The chain's CDR3 is CASSSQGQRSSSYNSPLHF. The CDR3 DNA sequence: TGTGCCAGCAGCTCGCAAGGTCAGAGATCGAGCTCCTATAATTCACCCCTCCACTTT.

This clonotype came up many times. V and J are TRBV12-3 or TRBV12-4 and TRBJ2-3; D tentatively reads TRBD1 or TRBD2 (5 bases each). With 6 bases removed from V and 3 bases from J, the gap between germline ends came to 10 bases. This CDR3 spans 13 amino acids. CDR3: CASSYGTTDTQYF. DNA of the CDR3: TGTGCCAGCAGCTACGGGACGACAGATACGCAGTATTTT.

This clonotype was counted at least ten times. Written as DNA, the CDR3 is TGTGCCAGCAGCTTGAGATATAGGGTCGAGCAGTACTTC. This sequence encodes CASSLRYRVEQYF. The chain joins TRBV5-4 to TRBJ2-7; unclear D gene. CDR1 and CDR2 (germline): SGHNT, YYREEE (reference sequence). The CDR3 loop spans 13 amino acids. V lost 1 base to trimming and J lost 6 bases, with 11 bases between them.

This clonotype was observed a handful of times. This chain uses TRBV7-9 with TRBJ2-1; 10 positions agree with TRBD1. The CDR3 runs 13 residues. Germline V gene data show CDR1 as SEHNR and CDR2 as FQNEAQ (reference sequence). V shed 7 bases and J 6 bases; nucleotides not matched to a gene: 3. CDR3 residues: CASNDRGLNEQFF. The CDR3, as DNA: TGTGCCAGCAACGACAGGGGGCTCAATGAGCAGTTCTTC.

Ten or more counts support this clonotype. V and J are TRBV7-6 and TRBJ1-1; D not resolved. This CDR3 comprises 13 residues. V was shortened by 2 bases and J by 7 bases, with 11 bases between the two germline ends. Germline lookup yields CDR1 SGHVS and CDR2 FNYEAQ. This chain's CDR3 is CASSLSTPYEAFF. CDR3 sequence (DNA): TGTGCCAGCAGCTTATCGACACCATATGAAGCTTTCTTT.

This clonotype was seen repeatedly, ten times or more. CDR3 sequence: CASSDSSGGSGEQFF. CDR3 sequence (DNA): TGTGCCAGCAGTGACTCAAGCGGGGGCTCGGGTGAGCAGTTCTTC. The chain uses TRBV6-4 and TRBJ2-1; 8 nucleotides line up with TRBD2. This CDR3 region has 15 residues. V lost 0 bases and J lost 9; bases outside the gene matches: 7. CDR1 is MRHNA and CDR2 is SNTAGT in the germline V gene.

There are many counts of this clonotype. The V gene is TRBV7-2, the J gene TRBJ1-1, with D possibly matching TRBD1 (5 bases). CDR3 length: 13 residues. Deletions cut 5 bases from V and 3 bases from J, with 10 bases between. Germline-derived CDR1 and CDR2 are SGHTA and FQGNSA. The CDR3 reads CASSLDSYTEAFF. CDR3 DNA sequence: TGTGCCAGCAGCCTCGACAGTTACACTGAAGCTTTCTTT. The whole variable domain, remainder taken from reference TRBV7-2 and TRBJ1-1, is GAGVSQSPSNKVTEKGKDVELRCDPISGHTALYWYRQSLGQGLEFLIYFQGNSAPDKSGLPSDRFSAERTGGSVSTLTIQRTQQEDSAVYLCASSLDSYTEAFFGQGTRLTVV.

This clonotype was detected many times. The V call is TRBV2, the J call TRBJ1-1; TRBD1 aligns across 10 bases. Germline V gene data show CDR1 as SNHLY and CDR2 as FYNNEI. The trim removed 7 bases at V and 6 bases at J, leaving 14 bases unmatched. This CDR3 is built from 16 residues. This chain's CDR3 is CASNTGTGAMGSEAFF. Here the CDR3 DNA reads TGTGCCAGCAATACAGGGACAGGGGCGATGGGGTCTGAAGCTTTCTTT.

This clonotype came up a few times. V and J are TRBV30 and TRBJ2-7; no firm D call. Between the trimmed V and J ends, which lost 5 bases and 7 bases, there was a span of 21 bases. The CDR3 has 14 residues. Germline V gene data show CDR1 as GTSNPN and CDR2 as SVGIG (reference sequence). This chain's CDR3 is CAWDPTGWEREQYF. The CDR3, as DNA: TGTGCCTGGGACCCGACGGGCTGGGAACGAGAGCAGTACTTC.

Ten or more counts support this clonotype. The chain combines TRBV12-3 or TRBV12-4 with TRBJ2-6; a possible D gene is TRBD1 (6 bases). Trimming shortened V by 6 bases and J by 1 base, and 16 bases separated the two germline ends. The CDR3 is made up of 17 amino acids. The CDR3 is CASRGTWGRSGANVLTF. The CDR3 coding sequence is TGTGCCAGCAGAGGAACTTGGGGGCGGTCTGGGGCCAACGTCCTGACTTTC.

In its sample, this clonotype was seen many times. The chain joins TRBV5-6 to TRBJ2-5, with TRBD2 matching 10 bases. CDR1 and CDR2 (germline): SGHDT, YYEEEE. J gave up 4 bases and V 4 bases, and 10 bases lay outside the gene matches. This CDR3 has 16 residues. CDR3 in DNA: TGTGCCAGCAGCGTAGCGGGGGGAGAAGGTAGAGAGACCCAGTACTTC. The encoded protein is CASSVAGGEGRETQYF.

This clonotype was found many times. V is TRBV4-1 and J is TRBJ2-3; unclear D gene. The CDR3 length is 14 residues. Germline loops: CDR1 MGHRA, CDR2 YSYEKL. V lost 0 bases to trimming and J lost 5 bases, with 9 bases between them. The CDR3 sequence: CASSQEGPLDTQYF. The CDR3 DNA reads TGCGCCAGCAGCCAAGAAGGACCTCTAGATACGCAGTATTTT.

This clonotype turned up a few times. Germline and junction disagree at one end, which may indicate a read error. CDR3 protein: CASSQVLGPVFF. The CDR3, as DNA: TGCGCCAGCAGCCAAGTATTAGGGCCTGTGTTTTTT. J is TRBJ1-3 and V is TRBV4-1; D remains unclear. Germline CDR1 MGHRA, CDR2 YSYEKL. CDR3 length: 12 amino acids.

This clonotype was recorded at least ten times. In DNA, the CDR3 is TGTGCCAGCAGCCCCCGACCGGGACATCGTAGTTACAATGAGCAGTTCTTC. As protein: CASSPRPGHRSYNEQFF. The rearrangement links TRBV14 to TRBJ2-1; possible D gene TRBD1, 6 bases. This CDR3 spans 17 amino acids. Trimming removed 4 bases from V and 4 bases from J, with 20 bases in between. Germline values: CDR1 SGHDN, CDR2 FVKESK. The full variable domain, its missing parts supplied by reference TRBV14 and TRBJ2-1, is EAGVTQFPSHSVIEKGQTVTLRCDPISGHDNLYWYRRVMGKEIKFLLHFVKESKQDESGMPNNRFLAERTGGTYSTLKVQPAELEDSGVYFCASSPRPGHRSYNEQFFGPGTRLTVL.

Comment on this clonotype: This clone may be a read error of a much larger clone one base away. The chain is built from TRBV7-9 and TRBJ2-2; D might be TRBD1 (5 bases). V was pared by 11 bases and J by 1 base, with 11 bases between. Germline CDR1 is SEHNR and CDR2 is FQNEAQ (reference sequence). The CDR3 sequence is 13 residues long. As DNA, the CDR3 is TGTGCCGGGGTACAGGAGAACACCGGGGAGCTGTTTTTT. Residues: CAGVQENTGELFF.

This clonotype appeared a few times. The CDR3 region is CASSIDWGPVGELFF. The CDR3 region has the DNA TGTGCCAGTAGTATAGATTGGGGGCCGGTCGGGGAGCTGTTTTTT. The chain couples TRBV19 to TRBJ2-2; TRBD1 might be the D (6 bases). Trimming took 0 bases from V and 7 from J, leaving 12 bases between them. The CDR3 spans 15 residues. From germline, CDR1 is LNHDA and CDR2 SQIVND (reference sequence).

This clonotype has ten or more counts. The chain employs TRBV3-1 and TRBJ1-2; D uncertain. The ends were cut back, 0 bases at V and 6 bases at J, with 17 bases in the middle. This CDR3 has 16 residues. Germline CDR1 and CDR2: LGHDT and YNNKEL (reference sequence). The CDR3 loop reads CASSQDRSWPLDGYTF. CDR3 in DNA: TGTGCCAGCAGCCAAGATAGGTCTTGGCCGCTAGATGGCTACACCTTC.

CDR3 nucleotide sequence: TGTGCCAGCAGCCAAGTCTCCCGGGACAGGGATGGCTACACCTTC. It translates to CASSQVSRDRDGYTF. The chain couples TRBV4-2 to TRBJ1-2; 9 bases are shared with TRBD1. This CDR3 is built from 15 residues. The V segment lost 1 base and the J segment 6 bases; nucleotides outside the gene matches: 6. Germline CDR1 LGHNA, CDR2 YNFKEQ.

The chain couples TRBV12-3 or TRBV12-4 to TRBJ2-2, with D possibly TRBD1 on 6 matching bases. The CDR3 runs 15 residues. V was shortened by 6 bases and J by 1 base, with 12 bases between the two germline ends. CDR3 sequence reads: CASSRTTGNTGELFF. In nucleotides, the CDR3 is TGTGCCAGCAGCCGGACGACAGGGAACACCGGGGAGCTGTTTTTT.

Ten or more counts support this clonotype. V gene TRBV20-1 combines with J gene TRBJ2-5, with D perhaps TRBD2 (6 bases). The germline gives CDR1 DFQATT, CDR2 SNEGSKA (reference sequence). This CDR3 is 17 amino acids long. Trimming took off 4 bases at V and 7 bases at J, with 28 bases between the two ends. The CDR3 bases are TGCAGTGCTAACCGAGGGAGGATCCTTAGCGCCTCGGGGACCCAGTACTTC. Translated: CSANRGRILSASGTQYF.

This clonotype occurred many times. J is TRBJ2-1 and V is TRBV7-2; D is perhaps TRBD2 (5 bases). Per germline, CDR1 SGHTA and CDR2 FQGNSA. The CDR3 loop spans 16 amino acids. Trimming pared 3 bases from V and 9 bases from J, leaving 21 bases between. The CDR3 spells CASSFRPLGEFSEQFF. DNA for the CDR3: TGTGCCAGCAGCTTCCGCCCCCTCGGGGAATTTAGTGAGCAGTTCTTC.

A few counts support this clonotype. This rearrangement joins TRBV11-2 to TRBJ2-1; possible D gene TRBD2, 7 bases. CDR3 length equals 14 residues. Germline V gene lookup returns CDR1 SGHAT and CDR2 FQNNGV. The ends were cut back, 7 bases at V and 5 bases at J, with 15 bases in the middle. The CDR3 loop is CASTWGGPHNEQFF. The CDR3 DNA follows: TGTGCCAGCACCTGGGGGGGCCCCCACAATGAGCAGTTCTTC.

V is TRBV5-1 and J is TRBJ1-3, with TRBD1 as a possible D gene (5 bases). The V gene lost 4 bases and the J gene lost 0 bases, with 14 bases spanning the gap. Germline V gene sequence: CDR1 SGHRS, CDR2 YFSETQ. This CDR3 contains 16 residues. CDR3 in amino acids: CASSLVGTNSGNTIYF. CDR3 nucleotides: TGCGCCAGCAGCCTGGTCGGGACGAACTCTGGAAACACCATATATTTT. Full variable domain (missing parts from reference TRBV5-1 and TRBJ1-3): KAGVTQTPRYLIKTRGQQVTLSCSPISGHRSVSWYQQTPGQGLQFLFEYFSETQRNKGNFPGRFSGRQFSNSRSEMNVSTLELGDSALYLCASSLVGTNSGNTIYFGEGSWLTVV.